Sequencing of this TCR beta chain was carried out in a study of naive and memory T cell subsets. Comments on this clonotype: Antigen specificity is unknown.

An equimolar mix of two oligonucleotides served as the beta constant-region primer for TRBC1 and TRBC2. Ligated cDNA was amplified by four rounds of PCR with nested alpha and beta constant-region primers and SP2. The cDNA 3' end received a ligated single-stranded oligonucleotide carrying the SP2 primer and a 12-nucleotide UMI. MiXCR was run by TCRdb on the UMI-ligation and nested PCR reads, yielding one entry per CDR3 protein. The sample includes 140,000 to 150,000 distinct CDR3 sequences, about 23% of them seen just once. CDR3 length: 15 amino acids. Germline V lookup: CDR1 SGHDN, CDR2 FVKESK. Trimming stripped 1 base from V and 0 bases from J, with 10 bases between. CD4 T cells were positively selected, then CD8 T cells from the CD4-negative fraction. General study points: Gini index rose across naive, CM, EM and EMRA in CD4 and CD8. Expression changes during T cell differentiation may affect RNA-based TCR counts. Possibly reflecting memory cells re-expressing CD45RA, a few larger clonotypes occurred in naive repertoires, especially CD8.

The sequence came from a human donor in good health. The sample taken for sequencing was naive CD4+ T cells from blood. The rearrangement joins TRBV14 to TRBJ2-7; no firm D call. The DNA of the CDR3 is TGTGCCAGCAGCCAAGTCCATAGCAGCTCCTACGAGCAGTACTTC. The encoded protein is CASSQVHSSSYEQYF.